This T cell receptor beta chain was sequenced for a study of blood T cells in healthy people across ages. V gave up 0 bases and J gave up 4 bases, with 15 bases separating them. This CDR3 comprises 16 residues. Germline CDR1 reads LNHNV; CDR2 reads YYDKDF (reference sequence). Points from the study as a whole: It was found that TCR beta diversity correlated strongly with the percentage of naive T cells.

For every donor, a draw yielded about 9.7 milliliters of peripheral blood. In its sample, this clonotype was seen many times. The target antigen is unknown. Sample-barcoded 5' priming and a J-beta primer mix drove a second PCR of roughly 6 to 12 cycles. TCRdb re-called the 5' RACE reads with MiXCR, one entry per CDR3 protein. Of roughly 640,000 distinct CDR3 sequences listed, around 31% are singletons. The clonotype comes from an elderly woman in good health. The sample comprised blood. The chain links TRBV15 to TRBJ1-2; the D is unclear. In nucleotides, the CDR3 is TGTGCCACCAGCAGAGATCGGCGGGATACAGTCTATGGCTACACCTTC. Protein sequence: CATSRDRRDTVYGYTF.